The rows below give T cell receptor beta chains drawn from one sample of a study of cytomegalovirus exposure and HLA in healthy donors. Some clones are missing from TCRdb's copy, which holds only in-frame ones; the method was immunoSEQ multiplex PCR. The sample contains approximately 160,000 clones, over 75% of which appear only once. The source material was PBMCs. Receptors originate from a human donor in good health. Each CDR3 is given without its conserved first and last residue.

j_gene: TRBJ2-2; v_gene: TRBV9; CDR3aa: ASSRGSRELF
j_gene: TRBJ1-1; v_gene: TRBV5-4; CDR3aa: ASSLGGGRRTEAF
j_gene: TRBJ2-4; v_gene: TRBV29-1; CDR3aa: SVGEVGIQY
j_gene: TRBJ1-4; v_gene: TRBV5-1; CDR3aa: ASSLFGQRNEKLF
j_gene: TRBJ1-5; v_gene: TRBV4-3; CDR3aa: ASSRIRDTGNQPQH
j_gene: TRBJ2-1; v_gene: TRBV9; CDR3aa: ASSPGGVNEQF
j_gene: TRBJ2-1; v_gene: TRBV14; CDR3aa: ASSQGWSGGYNEQF
j_gene: TRBJ1-3; v_gene: TRBV18; CDR3aa: ASSRTPRESSGNTIY
j_gene: TRBJ2-3; v_gene: TRBV27; CDR3aa: ASSLSPGLSTDTQY
j_gene: TRBJ2-1; v_gene: TRBV4-2; CDR3aa: ASSQDHGTRDNEQF
j_gene: TRBJ1-4; v_gene: TRBV4-3; CDR3aa: ASSQQDNDRAEKLF
j_gene: TRBJ1-1; v_gene: TRBV11-2; CDR3aa: ASSTLGVEAF
j_gene: TRBJ2-1; v_gene: TRBV5-4; CDR3aa: ASSLDSSSYNEQF
j_gene: TRBJ2-1; v_gene: TRBV4-3; CDR3aa: ASSQVVAGGRGHEQF
j_gene: TRBJ1-1; v_gene: TRBV7-9; CDR3aa: ASSPADRTSSRAF
j_gene: TRBJ1-6; v_gene: TRBV2; CDR3aa: ASSETLSSYNSPLH
j_gene: TRBJ2-7; v_gene: TRBV5-1; CDR3aa: ASSLDGSYEQY
j_gene: TRBJ1-6; v_gene: TRBV5-1; CDR3aa: ASSPQPPGSHSPLH
j_gene: TRBJ2-1; v_gene: TRBV5-6; CDR3aa: ASSLGGGSYNEQF
j_gene: TRBJ2-3; v_gene: TRBV2; CDR3aa: ASIGRGGSDTQY
j_gene: TRBJ1-6; v_gene: TRBV6-6; CDR3aa: ATIPGDSFNNSPLH
j_gene: TRBJ2-5; v_gene: TRBV10-3; CDR3aa: AIRANQETQY
j_gene: TRBJ1-3; v_gene: TRBV27; CDR3aa: ASSPRLMQGLSGNTIY
j_gene: TRBJ2-5; v_gene: TRBV7-9; CDR3aa: ASSLVWSRETQY
j_gene: TRBJ2-7; v_gene: TRBV5-5; CDR3aa: ASSRGTGGFYEQY
j_gene: TRBJ2-7; v_gene: TRBV5-1; CDR3aa: ASSRDYFYEQY
j_gene: TRBJ1-6; v_gene: TRBV4-2; CDR3aa: ASSQEGQGEYNSPLH
j_gene: TRBJ1-5; v_gene: TRBV13; CDR3aa: ASSQAGGRRQPQH